The rows below give T cell receptor beta chains drawn from one sample of a study of immune heterogeneity within non-small cell lung tumors. TCRdb redid the calling of the multiplex PCR reads with MiXCR, one entry per CDR3 protein. The table includes about 2,600 distinct CDR3 sequences, more than 15% detected once. The specimen sequenced was lung tumor tissue. The source of these receptors is a woman in her forties or fifties with non-small cell lung cancer. The CDR3 runs from the conserved cysteine through the conserved F or W. Fields, in order: CDR3 protein, CDR3 DNA, D gene, clone size, V gene, J gene. D genes are given only for firm matches. Where a row states a size, it is once, few, many or the class of an expanded clone; other rows omit it.

cdr3_aa: CASSQLALGGTGELFF
cdr3_nt: TGTGCCAGCTCCCAGCTTGCACTCGGGGGCACCGGGGAGCTGTTTTTT
d_call: NA
clone_size: medium-sized
v_call: TRBV7-2
j_call: TRBJ2-2

cdr3_aa: CASRLLNTIYF
cdr3_nt: TGTGCCAGCAGGTTACTAAACACCATATATTTT
d_call: NA
clone_size: NA
v_call: TRBV5-8
j_call: TRBJ1-3

cdr3_aa: CASSLVGTGNEKLFF
cdr3_nt: TGCGCCAGCAGCTTGGTTGGGACAGGGAATGAAAAACTGTTTTTT
d_call: TRBD1
clone_size: medium-sized
v_call: TRBV5-1
j_call: TRBJ1-4

cdr3_aa: CASRHYRGTGELFF
cdr3_nt: TGTGCCAGCAGACACTATCGGGGCACCGGGGAGCTGTTTTTT
d_call: NA
clone_size: medium-sized
v_call: TRBV12-3/TRBV12-4
j_call: TRBJ2-2

cdr3_aa: CASRRRGAIEQYF
cdr3_nt: TGTGCCAGCCGTAGACGGGGGGCGATCGAGCAGTACTTC
d_call: NA
clone_size: medium-sized
v_call: TRBV27
j_call: TRBJ2-7

cdr3_aa: CASRLTQSSYNSPLHF
cdr3_nt: TGCGCCAGCAGATTAACTCAGAGCTCCTATAATTCACCCCTCCACTTT
d_call: NA
clone_size: large
v_call: TRBV5-1
j_call: TRBJ1-6

cdr3_aa: CASSPRQGGDTDTQYF
cdr3_nt: TGTGCCAGCAGCCCCAGACAGGGAGGGGACACAGATACGCAGTATTTT
d_call: NA
clone_size: large
v_call: TRBV7-2
j_call: TRBJ2-3

cdr3_aa: CASSLKGGTQYF
cdr3_nt: TGTGCCAGCAGCCTCAAAGGAGGGACCCAGTACTTC
d_call: NA
clone_size: NA
v_call: TRBV3-1
j_call: TRBJ2-5

cdr3_aa: CSARDIRTTYNEQFF
cdr3_nt: TGCAGTGCTAGAGATATTCGGACTACTTACAATGAGCAGTTCTTC
d_call: NA
clone_size: few
v_call: TRBV20-1
j_call: TRBJ2-1

cdr3_aa: CASSYSSGASNEKLFF
cdr3_nt: TGTGCCAGCAGTTACTCGTCCGGGGCGTCTAATGAAAAACTGTTTTTT
d_call: NA
clone_size: medium-sized
v_call: TRBV6-6
j_call: TRBJ1-4

cdr3_aa: CASSLTSGGMENQYF
cdr3_nt: TGTGCCAGCAGCCTGACTAGCGGGGGGATGGAGAACCAGTACTTC
d_call: TRBD2
clone_size: NA
v_call: TRBV11-2
j_call: TRBJ2-5

cdr3_aa: CASSERRDRGRNEKLFF
cdr3_nt: TGTGCCAGCAGTGAACGCCGGGACAGGGGTCGTAATGAAAAACTGTTTTTT
d_call: TRBD1
clone_size: medium-sized
v_call: TRBV6-1
j_call: TRBJ1-4

cdr3_aa: CASSLGLSAYEQYF
cdr3_nt: TGTGCCAGCAGCTTAGGACTATCGGCCTACGAGCAGTACTTC
d_call: NA
clone_size: medium-sized
v_call: TRBV7-2
j_call: TRBJ2-7

cdr3_aa: CASRYGFGNQPQHF
cdr3_nt: TGTGCCAGCAGGTACGGTTTTGGGAATCAGCCCCAGCATTTT
d_call: NA
clone_size: medium-sized
v_call: TRBV6-1
j_call: TRBJ1-5

cdr3_aa: CASSETGGRQETQYF
cdr3_nt: TGTGCCAGCAGCGAGACAGGGGGCAGACAAGAGACCCAGTACTTC
d_call: TRBD1
clone_size: medium-sized
v_call: TRBV6-1
j_call: TRBJ2-5

cdr3_aa: CASTSGAILAKNIQYF
cdr3_nt: TGTGCCAGCACCTCGGGGGCCATCCTAGCCAAAAACATTCAGTACTTC
d_call: NA
clone_size: medium-sized
v_call: TRBV6-1
j_call: TRBJ2-4

cdr3_aa: CASSPGLQGGNQPQHF
cdr3_nt: TGTGCCAGCAGCCCGGGTTTGCAGGGTGGTAATCAGCCCCAGCATTTT
d_call: NA
clone_size: medium-sized
v_call: TRBV5-5
j_call: TRBJ1-5

cdr3_aa: CASSKTGRSPLHF
cdr3_nt: TGTGCCAGCAGTAAAACGGGGAGGTCACCCCTCCACTTT
d_call: NA
clone_size: medium-sized
v_call: TRBV6-4
j_call: TRBJ1-6

cdr3_aa: CATYPGRGVPDTQYF
cdr3_nt: TGTGCCACCTATCCAGGTCGTGGGGTTCCAGATACGCAGTATTTT
d_call: NA
clone_size: medium-sized
v_call: TRBV7-8
j_call: TRBJ2-3

cdr3_aa: CASSFQYGLTNTGELFF
cdr3_nt: TGTGCCAGCAGTTTTCAGTACGGTCTAACGAACACCGGGGAGCTGTTTTTT
d_call: NA
clone_size: medium-sized
v_call: TRBV28
j_call: TRBJ2-2

cdr3_aa: CATGAGSTGELFF
cdr3_nt: TGTGCCACCGGGGCTGGGAGTACCGGGGAGCTGTTTTTT
d_call: NA
clone_size: NA
v_call: TRBV10-3
j_call: TRBJ2-2

cdr3_aa: CASSITTRDRKTQYF
cdr3_nt: TGTGCCAGTAGTATTACCACCCGGGATCGCAAGACCCAGTACTTC
d_call: NA
clone_size: medium-sized
v_call: TRBV19
j_call: TRBJ2-5

cdr3_aa: CATSDFEGGLASNTGELFF
cdr3_nt: TGTGCCACCAGTGATTTTGAGGGGGGACTAGCATCGAACACCGGGGAGCTGTTTTTT
d_call: TRBD2
clone_size: medium-sized
v_call: TRBV24-1
j_call: TRBJ2-2

cdr3_aa: CASSLSPDRTAPRETQYF
cdr3_nt: TGTGCCAGCAGTTTATCCCCTGACAGGACGGCCCCACGGGAGACCCAGTACTTC
d_call: NA
clone_size: medium-sized
v_call: TRBV28
j_call: TRBJ2-5

cdr3_aa: CAVVEQRHSPLHF
cdr3_nt: TGTGCCGTGGTGGAACAGAGACACTCACCCCTCCACTTT
d_call: NA
clone_size: few
v_call: TRBV30
j_call: TRBJ1-6

cdr3_aa: CSARDRGLAGGPSYEQYF
cdr3_nt: TGCAGTGCTAGAGATCGGGGACTAGCGGGAGGGCCCTCCTACGAGCAGTACTTC
d_call: TRBD2
clone_size: medium-sized
v_call: TRBV20-1
j_call: TRBJ2-7

cdr3_aa: CASSQDWRTGTSDTQYF
cdr3_nt: TGCGCCAGCAGCCAAGATTGGAGGACAGGGACCTCAGATACGCAGTATTTT
d_call: TRBD1
clone_size: few
v_call: TRBV4-3
j_call: TRBJ2-3

cdr3_aa: CSARDQGRSTNEKLFF
cdr3_nt: TGCAGTGCTAGAGACCAGGGAAGGTCAACTAATGAAAAACTGTTTTTT
d_call: NA
clone_size: medium-sized
v_call: TRBV20-1
j_call: TRBJ1-4

cdr3_aa: CASSRRGNEKLFF
cdr3_nt: TGTGCCAGCAGCCGCCGGGGAAATGAAAAACTGTTTTTT
d_call: NA
clone_size: NA
v_call: TRBV3-1
j_call: TRBJ1-4

cdr3_aa: CASSQEDRDLNTDTQYF
cdr3_nt: TGTGCCAGCAGCCAAGAAGACCGGGACCTTAACACAGATACGCAGTATTTT
d_call: NA
clone_size: NA
v_call: TRBV4-2
j_call: TRBJ2-3

cdr3_aa: CASSSGTSGSSSGANVLTF
cdr3_nt: TGTGCCAGCAGTTCCGGGACTAGCGGGTCAAGCTCTGGGGCCAACGTCCTGACTTTC
d_call: TRBD2
clone_size: medium-sized
v_call: TRBV6-1
j_call: TRBJ2-6

cdr3_aa: CASSDGGEIYEQYF
cdr3_nt: TGTGCCAGCAGTGACGGGGGTGAGATCTACGAGCAGTACTTC
d_call: NA
clone_size: large
v_call: TRBV2
j_call: TRBJ2-7

cdr3_aa: CASSTSPSGGAFGANVLTF
cdr3_nt: TGTGCCAGCAGCACGAGCCCTAGCGGGGGGGCCTTTGGGGCCAACGTCCTGACTTTC
d_call: TRBD2
clone_size: few
v_call: TRBV7-2
j_call: TRBJ2-6

cdr3_aa: CASSEGAQSSYEQYF
cdr3_nt: TGCGCCAGCAGCGAGGGGGCCCAGAGCTCCTACGAGCAGTACTTC
d_call: TRBD1
clone_size: large
v_call: TRBV5-1
j_call: TRBJ2-7

cdr3_aa: CASSLSEREGRETQYF
cdr3_nt: TGCGCCAGCAGCTTGTCGGAGCGGGAGGGCCGAGAGACCCAGTACTTC
d_call: TRBD2
clone_size: few
v_call: TRBV5-1
j_call: TRBJ2-5

cdr3_aa: CASSIYRGRIEKLFF
cdr3_nt: TGTGCCAGTAGTATATACAGGGGGCGCATCGAAAAACTGTTTTTT
d_call: TRBD1
clone_size: medium-sized
v_call: TRBV19
j_call: TRBJ1-4

cdr3_aa: CASSQSYYEQYF
cdr3_nt: TGTGCCAGCAGCCAATCCTACTACGAGCAGTACTTC
d_call: NA
clone_size: medium-sized
v_call: TRBV3-1
j_call: TRBJ2-7

cdr3_aa: CASSFASGTDTQYF
cdr3_nt: TGTGCCAGCAGTTTTGCGTCGGGGACAGATACGCAGTATTTT
d_call: NA
clone_size: NA
v_call: TRBV28
j_call: TRBJ2-3

cdr3_aa: CAIRAGGADNSPLHF
cdr3_nt: TGTGCCATCCGGGCAGGGGGCGCCGATAATTCACCCCTCCACTTT
d_call: TRBD1
clone_size: medium-sized
v_call: TRBV10-3
j_call: TRBJ1-6

cdr3_aa: CASSPIGETQYF
cdr3_nt: TGTGCCAGCAGCCCGATAGGAGAGACCCAGTACTTC
d_call: NA
clone_size: medium-sized
v_call: TRBV11-2
j_call: TRBJ2-5

cdr3_aa: CASSPEDNQPQHF
cdr3_nt: TGTGCCAGCTCACCCGAGGATAATCAGCCCCAGCATTTT
d_call: NA
clone_size: medium-sized
v_call: TRBV18
j_call: TRBJ1-5

cdr3_aa: CASSSRPERTDTQYF
cdr3_nt: TGTGCCAGCAGCTCCCGTCCCGAGAGGACAGATACGCAGTATTTT
d_call: NA
clone_size: medium-sized
v_call: TRBV7-2
j_call: TRBJ2-3

cdr3_aa: CASSIPGFGRKETQYF
cdr3_nt: TGTGCCAGCAGTATACCGGGTTTCGGACGTAAAGAGACCCAGTACTTC
d_call: NA
clone_size: medium-sized
v_call: TRBV28
j_call: TRBJ2-5

cdr3_aa: CASSLERGGRDTQYF
cdr3_nt: TGTGCCAGCAGCTTAGAGCGGGGGGGCCGGGATACGCAGTATTTT
d_call: TRBD2
clone_size: medium-sized
v_call: TRBV7-2
j_call: TRBJ2-3

cdr3_aa: CASSYLQGVGLNEKLFF
cdr3_nt: TGTGCCAGCAGTTATCTACAGGGAGTAGGCCTTAACGAAAAACTGTTTTTT
d_call: NA
clone_size: medium-sized
v_call: TRBV6-5
j_call: TRBJ1-4

cdr3_aa: CASNPPGGYGYTF
cdr3_nt: TGTGCCAGCAACCCCCCAGGGGGCTATGGCTACACCTTC
d_call: TRBD1
clone_size: medium-sized
v_call: TRBV27
j_call: TRBJ1-2

cdr3_aa: CASSVADWQGNTEAFF
cdr3_nt: TGTGCCAGCAGCGTAGCAGATTGGCAGGGCAACACTGAAGCTTTCTTT
d_call: NA
clone_size: medium-sized
v_call: TRBV9
j_call: TRBJ1-1

cdr3_aa: CASSLGDWGRAGGPVSYEQYF
cdr3_nt: TGCGCCAGCAGCTTGGGGGACTGGGGACGTGCGGGGGGGCCAGTGTCCTACGAGCAGTACTTC
d_call: TRBD2
clone_size: medium-sized
v_call: TRBV5-1
j_call: TRBJ2-7

cdr3_aa: CASSHGLGYTQYF
cdr3_nt: TGTGCCAGCAGCCACGGTTTGGGCTATACGCAGTATTTT
d_call: NA
clone_size: medium-sized
v_call: TRBV3-1
j_call: TRBJ2-3

cdr3_aa: CASSLTWPRDTEAFF
cdr3_nt: TGTGCCAGCAGCCTTACTTGGCCCCGGGACACTGAAGCTTTCTTT
d_call: NA
clone_size: medium-sized
v_call: TRBV11-2
j_call: TRBJ1-1

cdr3_aa: CSAEGRGRNYGYTF
cdr3_nt: TGCAGTGCCGAGGGAAGGGGGCGCAACTATGGCTACACCTTC
d_call: TRBD1
clone_size: medium-sized
v_call: TRBV20-1
j_call: TRBJ1-2

cdr3_aa: CASGLQVGVRETQYF
cdr3_nt: TGTGCCAGCGGCCTTCAGGTAGGGGTCCGAGAGACCCAGTACTTC
d_call: NA
clone_size: medium-sized
v_call: TRBV5-6
j_call: TRBJ2-5

cdr3_aa: CASSEVAGGDTQYF
cdr3_nt: TGTGCCAGCAGTGAAGTGGCAGGGGGAGATACGCAGTATTTT
d_call: TRBD1
clone_size: medium-sized
v_call: TRBV2
j_call: TRBJ2-3